A single T cell receptor beta chain is shown here with its context. Its antigen is currently not known. Base qualities are not at hand, and no much larger clone is one base apart. The data derive from a study of blood T cells in healthy people across ages (dated by TCRdb to between 2014 and 2017). Regarding the study in general: In model experiments, template switching captured roughly one uniquely barcoded TCR beta cDNA molecule for every two T cells. Using deep sequencing normalized with unique cDNA molecular identifiers, the study measured how TCR beta repertoire diversity changes with age. The donors were split into four age groups: young (average about 15 years), middle-aged (39), aged (roughly 60) and long-lived (82). To avoid experimental bias, donors of different ages were distributed randomly across sequencing lanes. For two donors (one aged 18 to 30 and one aged 80 or older), the study analyzed two additional independent replicas of 1 million unique cDNA reads from the same blood draw. The full study reports these points: Total diversity estimates from one million sequenced T cells were considered lower bounds and underestimates. Compared with the aged group, the long-lived group had more naive CD4+ T cells, fewer expanded clones and increased TCR diversity, suggesting age selection. Bulk unsorted PBMC profiling prevented conclusive comparison of naive and antigen-experienced compartments. There was a strong correlation between observed TCR beta diversity and the percentage of naive T cells measured by flow cytometry. Because donor CMV infection status was unknown, age-related changes in expanded clonotypes were potentially confounded. Observed TCR beta diversity per million T cells fell roughly linearly with age, and a significant reduction was already apparent by age about 38.

The donors were roughly 39 Caucasian individuals from Russia, aged about 6 to 100 years, who were systemically healthy. Each donor gave about 9.7 milliliters of peripheral blood, drawn into EDTA-treated Vacutainer tubes. PBMCs were isolated by Ficoll-Paque density-gradient centrifugation, with at least 6 million obtained per sample. Trizol reagent was used to extract total RNA from the PBMCs, yielding at least 5.5 micrograms per sample. For every donor, an aliquot of PBMCs went through flow cytometry to measure the percentages of naive CD45RAhigh/CD27high T cells. Library preparation employed 5' RACE. Reads for this sample came from an Illumina HiSeq 2500. A second about 7 to 12 cycle PCR used a sample-barcoded 5' primer and a J-beta primer mix. A template-switch 5' adaptor carrying 12 random nucleotides introduced a unique molecular identifier onto each TCR beta cDNA molecule. At least 2.5 million CDR3-containing paired-end reads were obtained from each sample. First-strand cDNA was synthesized from all RNA with the Mint cDNA synthesis kit, primed by a TRBC-specific oligonucleotide. Following uracil-DNA glycosylase treatment, a first 18-cycle PCR with universal primers M1SS and BC2_uni_R was performed on all cDNA. In the paper's pipeline: For normalization, 1 million high-quality reads were randomly selected from each sample, with every read carrying a distinct molecular identifier. Reads sharing molecular identifiers were discarded rather than binned into consensus sequences. MiTCR, with a Q25 quality threshold and the strictest error-elimination algorithm, was used for CDR3 identification, clonotype clustering and error correction. A nonparametric unseen species model using Euler transformation provided a lower-bound estimate of total TCR beta diversity. The raw public data were reprocessed by TCRdb itself: fastp quality trimming at Q25, MiXCR clonotype calling, in-frame beta chains only. Each CDR3 protein appears once, grouped with its most common genes and DNA. Here the V and J calls rest on TCRdb's processing, not on the authors' analysis. The sample records 600,000 or so distinct CDR3 sequences, around 50% of which are singletons. Of the sample, 20% to 25% is held by the ten largest clones.

The germline V gene (reference sequence) gives CDR1 as DFQATT and CDR2 as SNEGSKA. Compared with germline, V lacks 6 bases and J lacks 6 bases; bases without a gene match: 10. The CDR3 measures 13 amino acids from cysteine to phenylalanine. This entry keeps only the CDR3 DNA: 39 bases, framed from base 1. This sequence uses TRBV20-1 and TRBJ2-7; TRBD1 matches 8 bases in the middle. The receptor's source is a man of 80 years or more in good health. Sequenced input: blood. The DNA is as follows: TGCAGTGCCGCCGGGACAGGATGGGGCGAGCAGTACTTC. The encoded protein is CSAAGTGWGEQYF.